Following are 21 T cell receptor beta chains from one sample sequenced in a study of post-analysis software for immune sequencing data (dated by TCRdb to the mid-2010s). Reading the label with the study, this specimen's time point is: second blood draw from one MS patient after hematopoietic stem cell transplantation. Receptors were amplified or captured by PCR. Sequencing relied on an Illumina HiSeq 2500. Unique molecular identifiers were incorporated into TCR beta cDNA libraries to reduce PCR and sequencing biases. TCRdb's own reprocessing of the public reads used fastp at Q25 and MiXCR and kept productive beta chains. Every CDR3 protein is listed once, alongside the most common genes and DNA of its rows. The sample has 160,000 or so distinct CDR3 sequences on record, roughly 40% of them singletons. The ten largest clones capture 28% of the sample. Sequencing used blood, obtained after autologous hematopoietic stem cell transplantation. These TCRs come from a girl aged 10-17 years with multiple sclerosis. Donor details come from another sample of the same person, matched by shared clones.

The count of this clonotype is one. At one of its ends the junction is not consistent with the germline gene, which may arise from a read error. V and J are TRBV27 and TRBJ2-7; no reliable D call. The CDR3 runs to 15 residues. Germline values: CDR1 MNHEY, CDR2 SMNVEV (reference sequence). CDR3 loop: CASSFGDGRSYGQYF. The CDR3 nucleotides read TGTGCCAGCAGTTTCGGAGACGGCCGGTCCTACGGGCAGTACTTC.

This chain joins TRBV7-3 and TRBJ2-3, with TRBD2 matching over 10 bases. Germline V gene sequence: CDR1 SGHTA, CDR2 FQGTGA. There are 18 residues in the CDR3. The junction had 13 bases not matched to a gene; V was cut back by 0 bases and J by 7 bases. The CDR3 DNA follows: TGTGCCAGCAGCTTAACGGGGACCGGGCTAGCGGGAGTATATACGCAGTATTTT. Its translation: CASSLTGTGLAGVYTQYF.

This sequence joins TRBV27 and TRBJ2-7; D unclear. CDR1 and CDR2 from the germline V gene are MNHEY and SMNVEV (reference sequence). The CDR3 spans 14 residues. V was pared by 5 bases and J by 4 bases, with 15 bases between. The CDR3 region is CASSPGPRRYEQYF. For the CDR3, the DNA is TGTGCCAGCAGTCCTGGGCCCAGAAGATACGAGCAGTACTTC.

This clonotype was observed at least ten times. The rearrangement uses TRBV7-9 and TRBJ2-1; 8 bases map to TRBD2. The CDR3 covers 14 residues. V was pared by 2 bases and J by 5 bases, with 2 bases of the junction left unmatched. Germline assignment: CDR1 SEHNR and CDR2 FQNEAQ (reference sequence). In nucleotides, the CDR3 is TGTGCCAGCAGCTTAACTAGCGGCGACAATGAGCAGTTCTTC. Translated, it gives CASSLTSGDNEQFF.

This clonotype was counted between two and nine times. This chain links TRBV12-3 or TRBV12-4 with TRBJ2-5; D possibly corresponds to TRBD1 (6 bases). The CDR3 runs 12 residues. Trimming took 6 bases from V and 2 from J, leaving 7 bases between them. CDR3 residues: CASRGQQETQYF. DNA for the CDR3: TGTGCCAGCAGAGGACAGCAAGAGACCCAGTACTTC.

In its sample, this clonotype was seen a few times. J is TRBJ2-3 and V is TRBV9; no clear D. There are 12 residues in the CDR3. Germline CDR1 is SGDLS and CDR2 is YYNGEE. Trimming cost V 0 bases and J 6 bases, with 5 bases left between them. Here the CDR3 reads CASSVVEDTQYF. CDR3 nucleotide sequence: TGTGCCAGCAGCGTAGTGGAGGATACGCAGTATTTT.

The V gene is TRBV25-1, the J gene TRBJ1-1, with D perhaps TRBD1 (6 bases). V was pared by 4 bases and J by 4 bases, with 16 bases between. CDR3 length: 15 amino acids. Germline loops: CDR1 MGHDK, CDR2 SYGVNS. CDR3 region: CASSAWSGQGTEAFF. CDR3 nucleotides: TGTGCCAGCAGTGCCTGGTCGGGACAAGGCACTGAAGCTTTCTTT.

This clonotype was found a few times. The rearrangement joins TRBV20-1 to TRBJ2-3; 11 nucleotides align to TRBD2. CDR1 is DFQATT and CDR2 is SNEGSKA in the germline V gene (reference sequence). The CDR3 is 15 residues long. V shed 4 bases, J shed 6 bases, and the junction held 9 bases outside the gene matches. In nucleotides, the CDR3 is TGCAGTGCTACTTTAGCGGGAGGGTGTAGGGATACGCAGTATTTT. It codes for CSATLAGGCRDTQYF.

This clonotype was picked up many times. J is TRBJ2-7 and V is TRBV9; TRBD2 matches at 7 bases. Trimming removed 0 bases from V and 2 bases from J; junction bases left unmatched: 5. Germline V gene data show CDR1 as SGDLS and CDR2 as YYNGEE. The CDR3 has 15 residues. CDR3 residues: CASSVAGGTTYEQYF. The CDR3 region has the DNA TGTGCCAGCAGCGTAGCGGGAGGAACCACCTACGAGCAGTACTTC.

Of note for this clonotype: The germline gene is not matched at one end of the junction; a read error may be the cause. CDR3 nucleotides: TGTGCCATCAGTAGCACAGGTACGCAGTATTTT. Its translation is CAISSTGTQYF. This sequence joins TRBV10-3 and TRBJ2-3; D might be TRBD1 (5 bases). The CDR3 covers 11 residues. The germline gives CDR1 ENHRY, CDR2 SYGVKD.

The rearrangement joins TRBV7-2 to TRBJ2-3; TRBD2 matches at 9 bases. Germline lookup yields CDR1 SGHTA and CDR2 FQGNSA. This CDR3 has 18 residues. The J segment lost 0 bases and the V segment lost 5 bases, leaving 12 bases of the junction unmatched. The CDR3 DNA reads TGTGCCAGCAGCCACACTAGCGGGCAGCTCCCTAGCACAGATACGCAGTATTTT. The encoded protein is CASSHTSGQLPSTDTQYF.

The chain employs TRBV27 and TRBJ1-5; D is uncertain. Deletions cut 2 bases from V and 7 bases from J, with 9 bases between. CDR1 is MNHEY and CDR2 is SMNVEV in the germline V gene (reference sequence). The CDR3 totals 13 residues. In DNA form, the CDR3 reads TGTGCCAGCAGTTTAGTGGATGGGCAGCCCCAGCATTTT. It encodes CASSLVDGQPQHF.

The gene calls are TRBV7-2 and TRBJ1-2, with TRBD1 as a possible D gene (6 bases). V was shortened by 0 bases and J by 4 bases, with 12 bases between the two germline ends. The CDR3 is 15 residues long. The germline gives CDR1 SGHTA, CDR2 FQGNSA. In nucleotides, the CDR3 is TGTGCCAGCAGCTTAGCGGGGGGGGCAGGCTATGGCTACACCTTC. Protein product: CASSLAGGAGYGYTF.

This chain links TRBV12-3 or TRBV12-4 with TRBJ1-2; D is unclear. The V gene lost 5 bases and the J gene lost 3 bases, with 13 bases spanning the gap. The CDR3 has 14 residues. The CDR3 sequence is CASSRTPGDYGYTF. CDR3 DNA sequence: TGTGCCAGCAGTCGGACCCCGGGAGACTATGGCTACACCTTC.

This clonotype was counted a few times. The chain uses TRBV25-1 and TRBJ2-5; D gene ambiguous. V lost 7 bases and J 3 bases, leaving 12 bases between the germline ends. The CDR3 consists of 13 residues. CDR1 is MGHDK, CDR2 SYGVNS, per germline. Here the CDR3 DNA reads TGTGCCAGCAACAAAAGACATGAAGAGACCCAGTACTTC. Amino acids: CASNKRHEETQYF. Full variable domain (remainder filled in from reference TRBV25-1 and TRBJ2-5): EADIYQTPRYLVIGTGKKITLECSQTMGHDKMYWYQQDPGMELHLIHYSYGVNSTEKGDLSSESTVSRIRTEHFPLTLESARPSHTSQYLCASNKRHEETQYFGPGTRLLVL.

This clonotype was seen at least ten times. A read error may explain this, as a much larger clone is one base away. This sequence joins TRBV10-2 and TRBJ2-7; D unresolved. Between the trimmed V and J ends, which lost 6 bases and 2 bases, there was a span of 11 bases. This CDR3 contains 13 residues. Germline loops: CDR1 WSHSY, CDR2 SAAADI. CDR3 region: CASRELSPYEQYF. CDR3 sequence (DNA): TGCGCCAGCAGGGAGCTTAGCCCCTACGAGCAGTACTTC.

This clonotype showed up just a few times. CDR3 sequence (DNA): TGTGCCAGCAGACAGGTGGGGACAGGGTTTAACGAGCAGTACTTC. It translates to CASRQVGTGFNEQYF. The chain joins TRBV27 to TRBJ2-7; TRBD1 aligns across 9 bases. The CDR3 spans 15 residues. Per the germline V gene, CDR1 is MNHEY and CDR2 is SMNVEV (reference sequence). Trimming took 6 bases from V and 5 from J; bases not matched to a gene: 11.

The chain employs TRBV20-1 and TRBJ1-2, with no clear D. CDR3 length equals 14 residues. Per the germline V gene, CDR1 is DFQATT and CDR2 is SNEGSKA (reference sequence). V shed 0 bases and J shed 8 bases, with 16 bases lying between them. CDR3 bases: TGCAGTGCTAGAGATCCGCCCCGGAGCGCGGGCTACACCTTC. Translating it yields CSARDPPRSAGYTF.

As regards this clonotype: Germline and junction disagree at one end, which may indicate a read error. This chain links TRBV12-3 or TRBV12-4 with TRBJ1-4, with 9 bases lining up with TRBD1. The CDR3 length is 15 residues. The CDR3 region is CASRAQGAGNEKRFF. In DNA, the CDR3 is TGTGCCAGCAGGGCACAGGGGGCTGGGAATGAAAAACGGTTTTTT.

This clonotype was seen a few times. This chain links TRBV20-1 with TRBJ2-7; 7 bases map to TRBD1. Germline-derived CDR1 and CDR2 are DFQATT and SNEGSKA (reference sequence). Trimming cost V 2 bases and J 6 bases; bases outside gene matches: 7. The length of the CDR3 is 13 residues. The CDR3 here is CSARPRDSREQYF. CDR3 bases: TGCAGTGCTAGACCCCGGGACAGCCGCGAGCAGTACTTC.

This clonotype was counted a few times. The chain has TRBV29-1 and TRBJ2-4; 16 bases align to TRBD2. The CDR3 is 16 residues long. The germline V gene has CDR1 SQVTM and CDR2 ANQGSEA. J lost 6 bases, V lost 6 bases, and 8 bases had no gene match. The CDR3, as DNA: TGCAGCGTGGGGGGACTAGCGGGAGGGCCGGGAAACATTCAGTACTTC. As protein: CSVGGLAGGPGNIQYF.